The 5 T cell receptor beta chains below come from one sample, sequenced in a study of blood T cell repertoires in COVID-19. The repertoire was sequenced with immunoSEQ multiplex PCR; TCRdb's copy has only in-frame clones and lacks some. The data hold a few hundred thousand clones, with about nine tenths observed a single time. The sequenced sample was PBMCs or T cells enriched from blood (not recorded which). These TCRs come from a man in his late teens or twenties with acute COVID-19.

This clone was counted between two and nine times. The genes are TRBV6-5 and TRBJ1-4, with TRBD1 as a possible D gene (5 bases). Trimming shortened V by 10 bases and J by 0 bases, and 12 bases separated the two germline ends. CDR3 size: 14 residues. The germline CDR1 and CDR2 sequences are MNHEY and SVGAGI. This CDR3 reads CATRGGATNEKLFF. The CDR3 region has the DNA TGTGCCACCCGGGGGGGTGCAACTAATGAAAAACTGTTTTTT.

The CDR3 DNA is TGTGCCTGGACAGGTAACACCGGGGAGCTGTTTTTT. Residues: CAWTGNTGELFF. V gene TRBV7-9 combines with J gene TRBJ2-2, with 7 bases aligning to TRBD1. Germline V gives CDR1 SEHNR, CDR2 FQNEAQ (reference sequence). V dropped 11 bases and J dropped 2; count of bases not matched to a gene: 2. The length of the CDR3 is 12 residues.

The rearrangement joins TRBV4-2 to TRBJ1-6, with 7 bases that match TRBD1. The J segment lost 5 bases and the V segment lost 0 bases, leaving 4 bases of the junction unmatched. This CDR3 spans 16 amino acids. The germline gives CDR1 LGHNA, CDR2 YNFKEQ. The CDR3 loop is CASSQDSGQDNSPLHF. The CDR3 region has the DNA TGTGCCAGCAGCCAAGATAGCGGACAGGATAATTCACCCCTCCACTTT.

This chain joins TRBV11-1 and TRBJ2-7; 9 positions agree with TRBD1. Germline V gene data show CDR1 as SGHAT and CDR2 as FQDESV (reference sequence). The ends lost 5 bases at V and 3 bases at J; junction bases unmatched: 5. The CDR3 is 14 residues long. CDR3: CASSPRDRDYEQYF. The CDR3 DNA reads as TGTGCCAGCAGCCCCCGGGACAGGGACTACGAGCAGTACTTC.

The chain uses TRBV10-1 and TRBJ2-7; D gene ambiguous. Germline assignment: CDR1 WNHNN and CDR2 SYGVQD (reference sequence). V lost 0 bases and J 3 bases, leaving 9 bases between the germline ends. This CDR3 is built from 14 residues. This CDR3 reads CASSESPGLYEQYF. The DNA for the CDR3 is TGCGCCAGCAGTGAGTCGCCAGGCCTCTACGAGCAGTACTTC.